This entry features one T cell receptor beta chain sequence. Which antigen it targets is not known. Within one base of it there is no much larger clone, and no base qualities were kept. CDR3 length: 15 amino acids, cysteine to phenylalanine. The retained sequence is limited to the CDR3, 45 bases, with the frame set at the first base. According to the germline V gene, CDR1 reads MNHEY and CDR2 reads SVGEGT. Trimming removed 0 bases from V and 1 base from J, leaving 4 bases between the germline ends. One collaborating source in Seattle enrolled patients during active infection and followed them longitudinally through the course of disease. Whole blood was collected in K2EDTA tubes by collaborating institutions according to the institutions' own protocols. For TCRbeta analysis, collaborators shipped samples as frozen whole blood, isolated PBMCs, or DNA extracted from either of those sample types. This entry belongs to a study of blood T cell repertoires in COVID-19 (TCRdb year 2020). Broadly, across the study: The collaborator samples originated in the United States, Italy and Spain and spanned the acute and convalescent phases of COVID-19. The repertoires were made available in a free public database intended to serve as a resource for research on the immune response to SARS-CoV-2. Where available, HLA class I and class II types were taken from metadata supplied by the sample provider and were not determined by assay-based typing. Deeply sampled blood TCRbeta repertoires from subjects exposed to, actively infected with, or recovered from COVID-19 were included in the dataset. Samples came from the ongoing ImmuneRACE study (first 160 participants) plus 1,254 subjects from 6 global collaborators. The prospective study material was composed of cDNA or gDNA derived from T cells, B-cell-depleted T cells, or PBMCs. A de-identified subject ID, COVID-19 status, age in years and sex were almost always included in the sample metadata.

TCRbeta CDR3 regions were amplified from genomic DNA by means of the immunoSEQ Assay, a bias-controlled multiplex PCR. For the original study's pipeline: Nucleated cell counts per sample were estimated from amplification of reference gene primers within the assay. To quantify the absolute abundance of each unique TCRbeta CDR3 rearrangement, sequence reads were collapsed and filtered. For each sample, productive Simpson clonality was calculated as the square root of Simpson's diversity index over productive rearrangements. The source is immuneACCESS, and TCRdb retained only in-frame sequences with V and J called. Part of the clones is not carried over; for the studies checked, unresolved V genes explain less than half of this, and the remainder is unexplained. That table furnishes V, J and clone size, whereas the DNA furnished D and trimming. In this sample the table shows some 69,000 clones, roughly 87% of which occur a single time. The ten largest clones capture under 0.65% of the sample.

The study at large found these results: The amount of clinical and demographic metadata varied by source and participant and was provided uncurated.

Rearrangement joined TRBV6-2 or TRBV6-3 to TRBJ2-6; no D segment can be confidently identified. The TCR comes from a man aged 50 to 59 with COVID-19, enrolled during active disease. Source material: peripheral blood. The DNA sequence is TGTGCCAGCAGTTACTCGGCATCTGGGGCCAACGTCCTGACTTTC. Its translation is CASSYSASGANVLTF.